These T cell receptor beta chains were read from a single sample in a study of control samples from healthy donors and cancer patients. Generated by immunoSEQ multiplex PCR, the TCRdb table keeps only in-frame clones and is missing some. Of 150,000 to 200,000 clones in the sample, 92% were seen once. Sequences were obtained from blood. The receptors were sampled from a woman aged 25 to 39 in good health. Each CDR3 is given with its conserved first and last residue. A D gene is named only where the DNA matches it firmly. Clone size is shown for a subset of rows, as once, few, many or a class of expanded clone.

abundance: -
d_gene: TRBD2
j_gene: TRBJ2-7
v_gene: TRBV5-8
CDR3aa: CASSMSTSGLAYEQYF
CDR3nt: TGTGCCAGCAGCATGTCGACTAGCGGGTTAGCCTACGAGCAGTACTTC

abundance: -
d_gene: -
j_gene: TRBJ1-2
v_gene: TRBV28
CDR3aa: CASSPDNYGYTF
CDR3nt: TGTGCCAGCAGTCCGGATAACTATGGCTACACCTTC

abundance: -
d_gene: -
j_gene: TRBJ2-7
v_gene: TRBV11-3
CDR3aa: CASSFGTSYEQYF
CDR3nt: TGTGCCAGCAGCTTCGGGACATCCTACGAGCAGTACTTC

abundance: -
d_gene: -
j_gene: TRBJ2-1
v_gene: TRBV9
CDR3aa: CASSVGGRGLDEQFF
CDR3nt: TGTGCCAGCAGCGTTGGGGGGCGGGGGTTAGATGAGCAGTTCTTC

abundance: -
d_gene: TRBD1
j_gene: TRBJ1-1
v_gene: TRBV5-4
CDR3aa: CASSPDRGLEAFF
CDR3nt: TGTGCCAGCAGCCCCGACAGGGGACTGGAAGCTTTCTTT

abundance: -
d_gene: -
j_gene: TRBJ2-7
v_gene: TRBV5-1
CDR3aa: CASSLNGPSYEQYF
CDR3nt: TGCGCCAGCAGCTTAAATGGACCCTCCTACGAGCAGTACTTC

abundance: once
d_gene: -
j_gene: TRBJ2-5
v_gene: TRBV2
CDR3aa: CASSVDFEETQYF
CDR3nt: TGTGCCAGCAGTGTGGACTTTGAAGAGACCCAGTACTTC

abundance: -
d_gene: TRBD2
j_gene: TRBJ2-6
v_gene: TRBV7-9
CDR3aa: CASSSASSGRAYGANVLTF
CDR3nt: TGTGCCAGCAGCTCCGCCTCTAGCGGGAGGGCCTATGGGGCCAACGTCCTGACTTTC

abundance: -
d_gene: -
j_gene: TRBJ2-7
v_gene: TRBV9
CDR3aa: CASSVALFSYEQYF
CDR3nt: TGTGCCAGCAGCGTAGCACTATTCTCCTACGAGCAGTACTTC

abundance: once
d_gene: -
j_gene: TRBJ1-4
v_gene: TRBV2
CDR3aa: CASSDSGATNEKLFF
CDR3nt: TGTGCCAGCAGTGATTCTGGAGCAACTAATGAAAAACTGTTTTTT

abundance: -
d_gene: -
j_gene: TRBJ1-4
v_gene: TRBV19
CDR3aa: CASILTLGLSQEKLFF
CDR3nt: TGTGCCAGTATCCTGACCCTAGGACTCTCCCAGGAAAAACTGTTTTTT

abundance: -
d_gene: -
j_gene: TRBJ2-6
v_gene: TRBV27
CDR3aa: CASSLFPSGANVLTF
CDR3nt: TGTGCCAGCAGTTTATTCCCTTCTGGGGCCAACGTCCTGACTTTC

abundance: once
d_gene: -
j_gene: TRBJ2-4
v_gene: TRBV15
CDR3aa: CATSRDRQGTHIQYF
CDR3nt: TGTGCCACCAGCAGAGATAGACAAGGGACACACATTCAGTACTTC

abundance: -
d_gene: -
j_gene: TRBJ2-3
v_gene: TRBV7-3
CDR3aa: CASSLAASTDTQYF
CDR3nt: TGTGCCAGCAGCTTGGCGGCTAGCACAGATACGCAGTATTTT

abundance: -
d_gene: TRBD2
j_gene: TRBJ2-7
v_gene: TRBV18
CDR3aa: CASSPRTTSGKSYEQYF
CDR3nt: TGTGCCAGCTCACCCAGGACGACTAGCGGGAAATCCTACGAGCAGTACTTC